This TCR beta chain is drawn from a study of identical twins (TCRdb year 2016). About the investigation overall: To test whether fetal clonotypes persist, this study deep-sequenced TCR alpha and beta repertoires from monozygotic twins, from unrelated adults of various ages, and from cord blood. To rule out contamination, the twin experiments were replicated at different times with different library preparation protocols. General findings and caveats noted by the study authors: A weaker excess of twin sharing was found in beta out-of-frame sequences because the signal-to-noise ratio was lowered by fewer shared sequences. Invariant T cells such as MAIT and iNKT could partly confound zero-insertion analyses, though diverse VJ usage argued against this for most clonotypes. Compared with coincidental sharing between unrelated individuals, out-of-frame TCR alpha sequences shared between twins had an excess of sequences with low generation probability. Recombination models systematically underestimated out-of-frame TCR alpha sharing in monozygotic twins but agreed with sharing between unrelated individuals. Because the same donors could not be followed over many years, the conclusions depended on cross-sectional statistical analysis. Abundant cord blood beta clonotypes carried fewer insertions; young adult naive repertoires showed a weaker similar trend, while memory repertoires showed none.

Remarks on this clonotype: Its antigen is currently not known. Within one base of it there is no much larger clone, and no base qualities were kept.

The library was generated by 5' RACE. Sequencing took place on an Illumina HiSeq 2000. Template switching added a universal primer binding site, and the final cDNA carried a unique molecular identifier that allowed TCR cDNA molecules to be counted accurately. First-strand cDNA for TCR alpha and beta chains was synthesized from specific primers in the conserved constant-segment region. To control for contamination, every cDNA library carried two barcodes: a SMART-Mk sample barcode plus Illumina barcodes. Two successive PCR steps introduced TruSeq adapter sequences along with Illumina sample barcodes. Sequencing of the TCR alpha and beta cDNA libraries was done on the Illumina HiSeq platform using custom primers. The paper's processing steps were these. MiGEC was used to process raw reads and extract unique molecular identifiers, and MiXCR was used to find CDR3 positions. Recombination models were inferred per individual with the repgenHMM and IGoR tools using an EM algorithm. Shared clonotype analysis was performed with the tcR package in R, normalizing sharing by the product of cloneset sizes. Out-of-frame nonproductive sequences were analyzed to study raw recombination free of thymic and clonal selection effects. The public reads were quality trimmed at Q25 with fastp and then assembled into clones with MiXCR by TCRdb, keeping productive beta chains. Each entry merges the rows of one CDR3 protein and shows their most common DNA and genes. The V and J calls follow TCRdb's processing rather than the paper's. The sample yields some 500,000 distinct CDR3 sequences; approximately 9.6% were counted once. The ten largest clones take up around 3.2% of the sample.

Every donor in the study was a healthy Caucasian. The twin cohort consisted of three pairs of female monozygotic twins, all aged roughly 18 to 29 years. The RNA used for TCR libraries was isolated from peripheral blood mononuclear cells. In addition, the sample was reused for a study of yellow fever vaccine responses in identical twins. The second paper further reports: The T cell response to vaccination in identical twins was reported by the authors to appear partly convergent and partly personalized. The study precisely tracked vaccine-responding T cell clones in identical twins.

The specimen was PBMCs. This clonotype originated in a woman aged 18 to 35 in good health.

The bases are TGTGCCAGCTCGGCAGCTGTGAACACCGGGGAGCTGTTTTTT. Its protein product is CASSAAVNTGELFF. The chain uses TRBV7-6 and TRBJ2-2; too little of a D gene remains to name it. The germline V gene gives CDR1 as SGHVS and CDR2 as FNYEAQ. V is shortened by 8 bases, J by 1 base, and the region joining them spans 11 bases. The CDR3 starts with the cysteine, ends with the phenylalanine, and has 14 residues. Of all the DNA, just the CDR3 is kept, 42 bases in frame from base 1.